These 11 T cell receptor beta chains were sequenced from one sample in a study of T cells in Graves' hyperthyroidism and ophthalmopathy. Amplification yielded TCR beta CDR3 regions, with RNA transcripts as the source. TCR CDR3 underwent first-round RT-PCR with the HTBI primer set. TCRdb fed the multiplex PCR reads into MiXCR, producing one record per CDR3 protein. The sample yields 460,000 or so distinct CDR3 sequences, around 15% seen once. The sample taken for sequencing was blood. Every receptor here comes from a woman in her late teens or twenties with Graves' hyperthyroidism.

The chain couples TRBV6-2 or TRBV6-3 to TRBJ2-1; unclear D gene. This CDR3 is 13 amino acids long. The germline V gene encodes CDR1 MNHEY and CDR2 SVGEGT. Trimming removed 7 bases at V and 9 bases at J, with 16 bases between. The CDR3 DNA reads TGTGCCAGCAAACCGGACCCGGCCGGTGAGCAGTTCTTC. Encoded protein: CASKPDPAGEQFF.

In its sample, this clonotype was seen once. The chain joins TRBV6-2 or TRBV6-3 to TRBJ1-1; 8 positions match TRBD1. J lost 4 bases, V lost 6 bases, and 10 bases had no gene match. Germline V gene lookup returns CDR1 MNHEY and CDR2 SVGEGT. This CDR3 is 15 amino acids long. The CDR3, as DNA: TGTGCCAGCAGCCCTGGACAGGGCGTTGGCACTGAAGCTTTCTTT. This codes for CASSPGQGVGTEAFF.

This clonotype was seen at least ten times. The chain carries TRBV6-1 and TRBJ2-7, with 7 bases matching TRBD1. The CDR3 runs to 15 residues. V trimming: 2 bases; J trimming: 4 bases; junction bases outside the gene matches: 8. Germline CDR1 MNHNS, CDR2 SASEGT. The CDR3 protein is CASSEQDRDHYEQYF. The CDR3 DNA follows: TGTGCCAGCAGTGAACAAGACAGGGATCATTACGAGCAGTACTTC.

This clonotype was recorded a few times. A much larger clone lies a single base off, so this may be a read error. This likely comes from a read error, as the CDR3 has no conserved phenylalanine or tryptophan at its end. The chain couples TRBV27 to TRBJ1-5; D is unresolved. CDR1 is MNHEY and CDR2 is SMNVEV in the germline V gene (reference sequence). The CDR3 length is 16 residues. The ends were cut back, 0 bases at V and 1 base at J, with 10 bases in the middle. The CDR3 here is CASSLSPMGSNQPQHL. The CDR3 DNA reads TGTGCCAGCAGTTTATCACCGATGGGAAGCAATCAGCCCCAGCATCTT.

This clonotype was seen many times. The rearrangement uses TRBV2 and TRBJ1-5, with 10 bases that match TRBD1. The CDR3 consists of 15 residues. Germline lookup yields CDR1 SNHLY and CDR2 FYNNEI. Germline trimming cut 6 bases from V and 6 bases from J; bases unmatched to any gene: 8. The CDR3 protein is CASSYSGQGSQPQHF. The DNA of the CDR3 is TGTGCCAGCAGCTACTCGGGACAGGGGAGTCAGCCCCAGCATTTT.

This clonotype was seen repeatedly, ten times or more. DNA of the CDR3: TGTGCCACTGCAAATATAGCGGGATTTACAGATACGCAGTATTTT. Protein product: CATANIAGFTDTQYF. This chain uses TRBV10-3 with TRBJ2-3; 8 bases line up with TRBD2. The ends lost 10 bases at V and 3 bases at J; junction bases unmatched: 12. This CDR3 is built from 15 residues. Germline loops: CDR1 ENHRY, CDR2 SYGVKD.

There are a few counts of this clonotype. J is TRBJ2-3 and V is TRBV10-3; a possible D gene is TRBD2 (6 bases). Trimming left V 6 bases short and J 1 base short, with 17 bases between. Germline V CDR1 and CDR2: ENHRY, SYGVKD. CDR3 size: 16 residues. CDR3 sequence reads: CAIRTGSGEGTDTQYF. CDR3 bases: TGTGCCATCAGGACTGGATCCGGGGAGGGCACAGATACGCAGTATTTT.

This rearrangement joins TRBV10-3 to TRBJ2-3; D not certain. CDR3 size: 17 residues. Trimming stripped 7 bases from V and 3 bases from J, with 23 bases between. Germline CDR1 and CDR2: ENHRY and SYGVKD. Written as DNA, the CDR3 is TGTGCCATCACACCCAACCCCGGGTCGAGGTGGACAGATACGCAGTATTTT. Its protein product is CAITPNPGSRWTDTQYF.

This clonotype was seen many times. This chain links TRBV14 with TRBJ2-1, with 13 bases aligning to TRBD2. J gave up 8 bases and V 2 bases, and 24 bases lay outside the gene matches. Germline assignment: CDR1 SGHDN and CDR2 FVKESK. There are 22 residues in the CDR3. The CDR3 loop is CASSQSLPPGLAGIFVVDEQFF. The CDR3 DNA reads TGTGCCAGCAGCCAATCGCTTCCGCCGGGACTAGCGGGAATATTCGTCGTGGATGAGCAGTTCTTC.

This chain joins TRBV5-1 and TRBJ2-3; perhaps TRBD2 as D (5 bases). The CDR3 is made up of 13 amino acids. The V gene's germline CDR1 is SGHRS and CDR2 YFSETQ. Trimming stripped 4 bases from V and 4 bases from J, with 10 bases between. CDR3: CASSAGGADTQYF. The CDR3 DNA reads TGCGCCAGCAGCGCGGGCGGAGCAGATACGCAGTATTTT.

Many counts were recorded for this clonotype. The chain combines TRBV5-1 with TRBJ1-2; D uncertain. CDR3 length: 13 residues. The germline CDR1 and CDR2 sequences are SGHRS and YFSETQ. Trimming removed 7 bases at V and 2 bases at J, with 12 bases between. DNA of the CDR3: TGCGCCAGCGCCCAGGACGGCAACTATGGCTACACCTTC. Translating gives CASAQDGNYGYTF.